The subject of this entry is one T cell receptor beta chain. This specimen comes from a study of blood T cell repertoires in COVID-19. Generated by immunoSEQ multiplex PCR, the TCRdb table keeps only in-frame clones and is missing some. The sample has 250,000 or so clones, around nine tenths seen once; the top ten hold about 2.7%. The sequenced material came from PBMCs or T cells enriched from blood (not recorded which). The sequence was obtained from a woman in her late teens or twenties who had recovered from COVID-19.

CDR3 residues: CASSQWFGQGYNSPLHF. The CDR3 nucleotides read TGTGCCAGCAGCCAATGGTTTGGGCAGGGTTATAATTCACCCCTCCACTTT. The chain is built from TRBV3-1 (or the pseudogene TRBV3-2) and TRBJ1-6; weak D call: TRBD1 (5 bases). The CDR3 contains 17 residues. The germline V and J ends were trimmed by 2 bases and 4 bases, with 15 bases remaining between them. Germline V lookup: CDR1 LGHDT, CDR2 YNNKEL (reference sequence).